The sequence of this TCR beta chain was determined in a study of blood T cell repertoires in COVID-19. The CDR3 spans 14 residues. The germline gives CDR1 MDHEN, CDR2 SYDVKM. V dropped 6 bases and J dropped 3; count of bases not matched to a gene: 5. TCRdb's table, derived via immunoSEQ multiplex PCR, lists solely in-frame clones and lacks some. This sample has fewer than 300,000 clones; approximately 87% occur once, and the top ten carry around 12%. The V gene is TRBV28, the J gene TRBJ2-7, with 10 bases fitting TRBD1. The sequencing input was peripheral blood. The receptor comes from a woman aged 25 to 39 with COVID-19, enrolled during active disease. CDR3 protein: CASSPGDRGYEQYF. CDR3 nucleotides: TGTGCCAGCAGCCCCGGGGACAGGGGCTACGAGCAGTACTTC.